The rows below give T cell receptor beta chains drawn from one sample of a study of T cells in Graves' hyperthyroidism and ophthalmopathy. TCRdb redid the calling of the multiplex PCR reads with MiXCR, one entry per CDR3 protein. The table has 130,000 or so distinct CDR3 sequences, roughly a fifth seen once. Input material: blood. The receptors were sampled from a woman between 50 and 59 years old with Graves' hyperthyroidism that later progressed to Graves' ophthalmopathy. CDR3s include the opening cysteine and the closing phenylalanine or tryptophan. A D gene is named only where the DNA matches it firmly. The size field is filled for only some rows; it gives once, few, many or a size class.

v_call,d_call,clone_size,j_call,cdr3_nt,cdr3_aa
TRBV20-1,NA,many,TRBJ1-2,TGCAGTGCTACTGCCTCGGGCTATGGCTACACCTTC,CSATASGYGYTF
TRBV20-1,TRBD2,few,TRBJ2-2,TGCAGTGCCACCCCTCCGGGAGGGTCGAACACCGGGGAGCTGTTTTTT,CSATPPGGSNTGELFF
TRBV7-9,TRBD1,NA,TRBJ1-4,TGTGCCAGCAGCAGGGGACAGGGGAATGAAAAACTGTTTTTT,CASSRGQGNEKLFF
TRBV10-1,TRBD1,NA,TRBJ2-7,TGCGCCAGCAGTGAGGCCAGGGGGCGAGGCGAGCAGTACTTC,CASSEARGRGEQYF
TRBV6-1,NA,few,TRBJ1-2,TGTGCCAGCGGATTTCTGGATGGCTACACCTTC,CASGFLDGYTF
TRBV6-1,NA,NA,TRBJ2-5,TGTGCCAGCAGCGTGGTGTGGGGGGCGTTGGAGACCCAGTACTTC,CASSVVWGALETQYF
TRBV6-1,TRBD1,NA,TRBJ1-2,TGTGCCAGCAGCTCACAGGGGGCCTATGGCTACACCTTC,CASSSQGAYGYTF
TRBV5-1,NA,many,TRBJ1-1,TGCGCCAGCAGCCGCATGGGGGGGAACACTGAAGCTTTCTTT,CASSRMGGNTEAFF
TRBV10-3,NA,many,TRBJ2-7,TGTGCCATCAGTGAGTCCCAGGGTCGTTACGAGCAGTACTTC,CAISESQGRYEQYF
TRBV11-1,NA,many,TRBJ2-5,TGTGCCAGCACCGTGAGGGGGGAAGAGACCCAGTACTTC,CASTVRGEETQYF
TRBV28,TRBD2,few,TRBJ2-3,TGTGCCAGCAGTTTATTGAGGGGAGGGCCAGATACGCAGTATTTT,CASSLLRGGPDTQYF
TRBV27,NA,few,TRBJ2-6,TGTGCCAGCAATCCCCAGCCCCCTTCACTGTTCTCTGGGGCCAACGTCCTGACTTTC,CASNPQPPSLFSGANVLTF
TRBV3-1,NA,NA,TRBJ1-1,TGTGCCAGCAGCCAAGGTCAGGGCTACACTGAAGCTTTCTTT,CASSQGQGYTEAFF
TRBV11-2,TRBD2,NA,TRBJ2-5,TGTGCCAGCAGCTTAGGAGGCGGGAGGGAGACCCAGTACTTC,CASSLGGGRETQYF
TRBV20-1,NA,many,TRBJ2-1,TGCAGTGCGGGGGGGGGACAATCATACAATGAGCAGTTCTTC,CSAGGGQSYNEQFF
TRBV6-6,TRBD2,many,TRBJ2-7,TGTGCCAGCAGTTACTACACTAGCGGGATTTCATGGCAGTACTTC,CASSYYTSGISWQYF
TRBV3-1,NA,many,TRBJ1-2,TGTGCCAGCAGCCAAGATCGTACCACCGCCTATGGCTACACCTTC,CASSQDRTTAYGYTF
TRBV2,NA,NA,TRBJ2-7,TGTGCCAGCAGTGCAAGGGCAGGCTACGAGCAGTACTTC,CASSARAGYEQYF
TRBV11-2,NA,many,TRBJ2-1,TGTGCCAGCACCTACAGTGTCAATGAGCAGTTCTTC,CASTYSVNEQFF
TRBV30,NA,many,TRBJ1-4,TGTGCCTGGAGTGCCGGGACACCCGCAACTAATGAAAAACTGTTTTTT,CAWSAGTPATNEKLFF
TRBV20-1,NA,NA,TRBJ1-5,TGCAGTGCTAACCGCTACAATCAGCCCCAGCATTTT,CSANRYNQPQHF
TRBV20-1,TRBD1,few,TRBJ1-2,TGCAGTGCTGAAGCCGGGACAGCCTATGGCTACACCTTC,CSAEAGTAYGYTF
TRBV5-1,TRBD2,many,TRBJ2-1,TGCGCCAGCAGCTTTTCAGCGGGAAGTGGAAATGAGCAGTTCTTC,CASSFSAGSGNEQFF
TRBV7-2,TRBD2,many,TRBJ2-1,TGTGCCAGCAGCTTAGATAGCGGGTCTTACAATGAGCAGTTCTTC,CASSLDSGSYNEQFF
TRBV3-1,TRBD2,NA,TRBJ2-7,TGTGCCAGCGCGCCCTGGTCCGGGGGGGATTCCTACGAGCAGTACTTC,CASAPWSGGDSYEQYF
TRBV6-2/TRBV6-3,NA,NA,TRBJ1-2,TGTGCCAGCAGCGCGCCTTCTTTGGGCTACACCTTC,CASSAPSLGYTF
TRBV2,NA,NA,TRBJ1-5,TGTGCCAGCAGTGAACAGTTGAATCAGCCCCAGCATTTT,CASSEQLNQPQHF
TRBV11-1,TRBD1,many,TRBJ1-1,TGTGCCAGCAGCTCCGCGGGACAGGGTAAGGTTGAAGCTTTCTTT,CASSSAGQGKVEAFF
TRBV7-3,NA,many,TRBJ1-6,TGTGCCAGCAGCTTACTCTATAATTCACCCCTCCACTTT,CASSLLYNSPLHF
TRBV28,NA,many,TRBJ1-1,TGTGCCAGCAGCCGGGCCGGGACATTGAACACTGAAGCTTTCTTT,CASSRAGTLNTEAFF
TRBV12-3/TRBV12-4,TRBD2,many,TRBJ2-1,TGTGCCAGCAGTCCAACTAGCGGGAGATCCTACAATGAGCAGTTCTTC,CASSPTSGRSYNEQFF
TRBV20-1,NA,many,TRBJ2-7,TGCAGTGCTAGAGATCTGAGGCTAGCTTCAACCTACGAGCAGTACTTC,CSARDLRLASTYEQYF
TRBV28,NA,many,TRBJ1-2,TGTGCCAGCAGTTTAATTCCCCCCCAGGGGCTCCTGGGTGGCTACACCTTC,CASSLIPPQGLLGGYTF
TRBV3-1,NA,NA,TRBJ2-7,TGTGCCAGCAGCCAAGTAGGCAGGGAGACCTACGAGCAGTACTTC,CASSQVGRETYEQYF
TRBV3-1,NA,NA,TRBJ2-7,TGTGCCAGCAGCCAGTTACTAGCTGTCAGCTCCTACGAGCAGTACTTC,CASSQLLAVSSYEQYF
TRBV28,TRBD2,many,TRBJ2-7,TGTGCCAGCAGTTTAGGGGGACTAGCGGGTTCCCACGAGCAGTACTTC,CASSLGGLAGSHEQYF
TRBV6-2/TRBV6-3,TRBD2,many,TRBJ2-1,TGTGCCAGCAGTCGGGGACTAGCGGGAGCCCAATATGAGCAGTTCTTC,CASSRGLAGAQYEQFF
TRBV3-1,NA,NA,TRBJ1-1,TGTGCCAGCAGCCCGTATCTGGGGAGTCACACTGAAGCTTTCTTT,CASSPYLGSHTEAFF
TRBV2,NA,NA,TRBJ2-1,TGTGCCAGTCAAAGGATAGATAGGGGCAATGAGCAGTTCTTC,CASQRIDRGNEQFF
TRBV28,TRBD1,many,TRBJ1-6,TGTGCCAGCAGGACAGGGGCCTCCTATAATTCACCCCTCCACTTT,CASRTGASYNSPLHF
TRBV7-9,TRBD2,many,TRBJ2-2,TGTGCCAGCAGCTTAGACAGGGGCTCCGGGACTAGCTACACCGGGGAGCTGTTTTTT,CASSLDRGSGTSYTGELFF
TRBV18,NA,NA,TRBJ2-1,TGTGCCAGCTCCCTTAAGAATGAGCAGTTCTTC,CASSLKNEQFF
TRBV4-1,NA,many,TRBJ1-4,TGCGCCAGCAGCCAAGGACATGGCACTAATGAAAAACTGTTTTTT,CASSQGHGTNEKLFF
TRBV11-2,NA,many,TRBJ2-1,TGTGCCAGCAGCGGGGAGCTTTACAATGAGCAGTTCTTC,CASSGELYNEQFF
TRBV20-1,TRBD1,many,TRBJ2-1,TGCAGTGCCCAAGACAGGGCCGCCTACAATGAGCAGTTCTTC,CSAQDRAAYNEQFF
TRBV12-3/TRBV12-4,TRBD2,NA,TRBJ2-1,TGTGCCAGCAGTCCGCGGACTAGCGGGGGAGTCAATGAGCAGTTCTTC,CASSPRTSGGVNEQFF
TRBV7-9,TRBD2,few,TRBJ2-5,TGTGCCAGCAGCCACTTCCAGGGGACGGCGGGAGGGCCGCGAGAGACCCAGTACTTC,CASSHFQGTAGGPRETQYF
TRBV20-1,NA,many,TRBJ1-2,TGCAGTGGGACGGCCCTCTATGGCTACACCTTC,CSGTALYGYTF
TRBV20-1,TRBD2,many,TRBJ2-7,TGCAGTGCTAGAGATCTGGGCGTGATAGCGGGAGGAGGACGGAGCTCCTACGAGCAGTACTTC,CSARDLGVIAGGGRSSYEQYF
TRBV5-1,NA,few,TRBJ1-5,TGCGCCAGCAGCTTGGACACGAATAGCAATCAGCCCCAGCATTTT,CASSLDTNSNQPQHF
TRBV28,NA,NA,TRBJ2-1,TGTGCCAGCAGCAACGGAGGGGAGCAGTTCTTC,CASSNGGEQFF
TRBV11-2,NA,many,TRBJ2-4,TGTGCCAGCAGCTTGACCGGGACCCCGATAGCCAAAAACATTCAGTACTTC,CASSLTGTPIAKNIQYF
TRBV12-3/TRBV12-4,NA,NA,TRBJ1-5,TGTGCCAGCAGTTTAGGCCGGAGGGCCCTAAATCAGCCCCAGCATTTT,CASSLGRRALNQPQHF
TRBV14,TRBD2,many,TRBJ2-1,TGTGCCAGCAGTTTGCCCAGCGGGAGTCGGAATGAGCAGTTCTTC,CASSLPSGSRNEQFF
TRBV2,NA,many,TRBJ1-1,TGTGCCAGCAGACCACAGGGTCCGACCACTGAAGCTTTCTTT,CASRPQGPTTEAFF
TRBV29-1,NA,many,TRBJ2-3,TGCAGCTTAAAGGGCGGTTCCACAGATACGCAGTATTTT,CSLKGGSTDTQYF
TRBV18,TRBD2,many,TRBJ2-5,TGTGCCAGCTCACCACGATCGGGAGGAGAGACCCAGTACTTC,CASSPRSGGETQYF